This record concerns one T cell receptor beta chain sequence. Here immunoSEQ multiplex PCR was the method, and the copy in TCRdb shows in-frame clones only, minus some. Counted here are around 80,000 clones, 90% to 98% occurring once; the ten biggest clones make up just over 0.3%. The data belong to a study of technical replicates of blood from a handful of donors. With 6 bases removed from V and 8 bases from J, the gap between germline ends came to 17 bases. CDR1 and CDR2 from the germline V gene are MNHNS and SASEGT. This CDR3 has 13 residues. Material: T cells isolated from PBMCs. The TCR sequence derives from a human donor in good health. V usage is TRBV6-1 and J usage is TRBJ2-7; D is possibly TRBD1 (8 bases). The chain's CDR3 is CASRTGGEYQQYF. DNA for the CDR3: TGTGCCAGCAGAACAGGGGGGGAGTATCAGCAGTACTTC.